This TCR beta chain was found in a study of tumor-infiltrating lymphocytes in primary liver carcinoma. About the study: The study enrolled male and female patients aged 30 to 69 years.

A primer in the constant region served to generate TCR beta cDNA from approximately 460 ng of total RNA. Slightly modified ARM-PCR with three nested multiplex PCR rounds yielded TCR beta libraries. TCRdb used MiXCR to reprocess the multiplex PCR reads, holding one entry per CDR3 protein. The table has over 40,000 distinct CDR3 sequences, around 77% seen once. Each 20-30 mg portion of unsorted bulk tissue served as the source for co-extraction of RNA and DNA. Primary liver carcinoma, confirmed by histopathology, was surgically resected. Each tumor sample had over 80% viable tumor cells. Sequencing input: liver tumor tissue from sampling region 5. The subset denotes: tumor region T5, tumor centre. This receptor was taken from a man aged 40-49 years with primary liver carcinoma and hepatitis B virus infection.

The CDR3 spells CASSLQGGGEDTQYF. DNA of the CDR3: TGTGCCAGCAGCCTTCAGGGGGGAGGAGAAGATACGCAGTATTTT. This sequence joins TRBV4-2 and TRBJ2-3, with D possibly being TRBD1 (7 bases). Trimming cost V 4 bases and J 5 bases, with 16 bases left between them. The germline V gene encodes CDR1 LGHNA and CDR2 YNFKEQ. The CDR3 contains 15 residues.